Each of the 32 T cell receptor beta chains below was sequenced from the same sample in a study of T cell repertoires in cytomegalovirus infection. TCRdb called the reads again in MiXCR, with one record for every CDR3 protein. The table includes about 400,000 distinct CDR3 sequences, nearly 35% detected once. These receptors' antigens are unknown. The specimen comprised cultured PBMCs, sampled from culture after CMV antigen stimulation. These receptors originate from a human donor in good health (CMV status not recorded). Some clones in this sample may be carry-over from other donors' samples.

The rearrangement joins TRBV30 to TRBJ1-5; perhaps TRBD1 as D (6 bases). The CDR3 totals 13 residues. The V end lost 2 bases, the J end lost 4 bases, and 9 bases lay between the germline ends. CDR1 GTSNPN and CDR2 SVGIG come from the germline V gene (reference sequence). The CDR3 reads CAWSTTGNQPQHF. The CDR3 DNA is TGTGCCTGGAGTACTACAGGGAATCAGCCCCAGCATTTT.

This clonotype has only a few counts. The chain employs TRBV7-2 and TRBJ1-2; D not certain. Deletions cut 1 base from V and 5 bases from J, with 14 bases between. There are 15 residues in the CDR3. The germline CDR1 and CDR2 sequences are SGHTA and FQGNSA. CDR3 in amino acids: CASSLEGVVPYGYTF. CDR3 in DNA: TGTGCCAGCAGCTTAGAGGGCGTGGTGCCTTATGGCTACACCTTC.

Concerning this clonotype: This may arise from a read error, as a much more abundant clone is one base away. The V gene is TRBV7-2, the J gene TRBJ2-7; D unclear. Germline V gene data show CDR1 as SGHTA and CDR2 as FQGNSA. This CDR3 has 14 residues. The CDR3 DNA reads TGTGCCAGCTGCTTGTTGAACTACCCCTCCGAGCAGTACTTC. Its protein is CASCLLNYPSEQYF.

The V call is TRBV10-3, the J call TRBJ2-1; 8 nucleotides agree with TRBD2. Germline CDR1 is ENHRY and CDR2 is SYGVKD. The junction had 5 bases not matched to a gene; V was cut back by 2 bases and J by 2 bases. The CDR3 has 16 amino acids. In nucleotides, the CDR3 is TGTGCCATCAGTGAGCCGGGACTAGGGACCTACAATGAGCAGTTCTTC. It yields the protein CAISEPGLGTYNEQFF.

This rearrangement joins TRBV4-1 to TRBJ2-3; TRBD1 matches 7 bases. CDR1 and CDR2 (germline): MGHRA, YSYEKL. Trimming at V came to 1 base and at J to 3 bases, leaving 7 bases not matched to a gene. The CDR3 is 16 residues long. CDR3 loop: CASSQGPGGRTDTQYF. CDR3 bases: TGCGCCAGCAGCCAAGGGCCAGGGGGTCGAACAGATACGCAGTATTTT.

This clonotype has at least ten counts. This chain links TRBV7-2 with TRBJ1-2; 9 positions agree with TRBD1. J was trimmed by 5 bases and V by 5 bases; bases with no gene match: 15. CDR3 length equals 17 residues. Germline CDR1 reads SGHTA; CDR2 reads FQGNSA. The CDR3 coding sequence is TGTGCCAGCAGCCCTGGACAGGGGACTGGTACTGGTTATGGCTACACCTTC. Amino acid sequence: CASSPGQGTGTGYGYTF.

This clonotype was detected only once. The chain recombines TRBV20-1 with TRBJ2-3; D not resolved. CDR1 and CDR2 from the germline V gene are DFQATT and SNEGSKA (reference sequence). V was cut by 0 bases and J by 1 base, with 11 bases left in between. This CDR3 has 15 amino acids. CDR3 sequence reads: CSARDSGVGTDTQYF. CDR3 DNA sequence: TGCAGTGCTAGAGACTCGGGCGTTGGCACAGATACGCAGTATTTT.

At least ten counts were recorded for this clonotype. The genes are TRBV7-9 and TRBJ2-3; 11 positions agree with TRBD2. Per germline, CDR1 SEHNR and CDR2 FQNEAQ (reference sequence). This CDR3 spans 15 amino acids. J gave up 1 base and V 8 bases, and 5 bases lay outside the gene matches. The CDR3 region is CASGILAGGTDTQYF. DNA for the CDR3: TGTGCCAGCGGGATACTAGCGGGAGGCACAGATACGCAGTATTTT.

This clonotype was seen ten or more times. This chain uses TRBV7-2 with TRBJ2-7; 7 positions agree with TRBD2. Germline CDR1 is SGHTA and CDR2 is FQGNSA. V lost 0 bases and J lost 2; bases outside the gene matches: 7. CDR3 length: 16 amino acids. The CDR3 sequence: CASSLAPGGSAYEQYF. The CDR3 DNA is TGTGCCAGCAGCTTAGCGCCGGGAGGTTCAGCCTACGAGCAGTACTTC.

This clonotype was seen more than once but under ten times. The chain couples TRBV5-6 to TRBJ2-7; possibly TRBD1 for D (5 bases). The length of the CDR3 is 16 residues. Germline values: CDR1 SGHDT, CDR2 YYEEEE. V was trimmed by 4 bases and J by 3 bases, leaving 20 bases between them. CDR3 residues: CASSPVPSVGRYEQYF. CDR3 sequence (DNA): TGTGCCAGCAGCCCCGTCCCCTCCGTGGGGCGCTACGAGCAGTACTTC.

This clonotype has more than one count but fewer than ten. The V call is TRBV7-2, the J call TRBJ2-3, with 9 positions matching TRBD1. With V trimmed by 1 base and J by 5 bases, 4 bases remained unmatched. The CDR3 is 15 residues long. Per the germline V gene, CDR1 is SGHTA and CDR2 is FQGNSA. In nucleotides, the CDR3 is TGTGCCAGCAGCTTAGGACAGGGGGGAGAAGATACGCAGTATTTT. Translated: CASSLGQGGEDTQYF.

A few counts support this clonotype. The chain is built from TRBV27 and TRBJ1-6; a possible D gene is TRBD1 (5 bases). Germline V lookup: CDR1 MNHEY, CDR2 SMNVEV (reference sequence). V lost 6 bases and J 0 bases, leaving 12 bases between the germline ends. The CDR3 length is 16 residues. In DNA, the CDR3 is TGTGCCAGCAGGGCCTGGGGGAGCTCCTATAATTCACCCCTCCACTTT. It translates to CASRAWGSSYNSPLHF.

This clonotype occurred a few times. The CDR3 sequence is CASSPRSGRRNEQYV. The CDR3 region has the DNA TGTGCTAGCAGTCCCCGTAGCGGGAGAAGGAACGAGCAGTACGTC. The chain employs TRBV7-7 and TRBJ2-7; 9 bases map to TRBD2. This CDR3 comprises 15 residues. Germline assignment: CDR1 SSHAT and CDR2 FNYEAQ (reference sequence).

The V and J genes are TRBV27 and TRBJ2-1; TRBD1 matches 8 bases. The CDR3 consists of 13 residues. Germline V gene lookup returns CDR1 MNHEY and CDR2 SMNVEV (reference sequence). V gave up 2 bases and J gave up 8 bases; unmatched junction bases: 2. Written as DNA, the CDR3 is TGTGCCAGCAGTTTACTGACAGGGGATGAGCAGTTCTTC. This translates into CASSLLTGDEQFF.

This clonotype was seen more than once but under ten times. The chain couples TRBV18 to TRBJ2-5; D not certain. Germline CDR1 and CDR2: KGHSH and LQKENI. CDR3 length: 14 residues. Between the trimmed V and J ends, which lost 5 bases and 7 bases, there was a span of 17 bases. The CDR3 spells CASSSEVSSGTQYF. The CDR3 DNA is TGTGCCAGCTCATCTGAGGTTTCCTCCGGGACCCAGTACTTC.

This chain links TRBV7-8 with TRBJ1-2; D unclear. From germline, CDR1 is SGHVS and CDR2 FQNEAQ. The V and J ends lost 0 bases and 1 base respectively, with 6 bases between them. This CDR3 contains 14 residues. The CDR3 loop is CASSLATVNYGYTF. The CDR3 nucleotides read TGTGCCAGCAGCTTAGCCACAGTTAACTATGGCTACACCTTC.

The chain has TRBV28 and TRBJ1-6; the D gene is possibly TRBD1 (5 bases). In germline, CDR1 is MDHEN, CDR2 SYDVKM. The germline V and J ends were trimmed by 5 bases and 10 bases, with 18 bases remaining between them. The CDR3 length is 15 residues. As DNA, the CDR3 is TGTGCCAGCAGTCCCCATGAGGGGATTATATCACCCCTCCACTTT. Encoded protein: CASSPHEGIISPLHF.

V usage is TRBV5-1 and J usage is TRBJ1-1, with D uncertain. This CDR3 comprises 12 residues. Germline CDR1 SGHRS, CDR2 YFSETQ. The V gene lost 9 bases and the J gene lost 1 base, with 10 bases spanning the gap. In nucleotides, the CDR3 is TGCGCCAATACGACAAGGAACACTGAAGCTTTCTTT. Translation: CANTTRNTEAFF.

This clonotype came up once. An end of the junction does not agree with germline; a read error may underlie this. V and J are TRBV7-9 and TRBJ1-2, with a possible D match to TRBD1 (6 bases). CDR3 length equals 15 residues. Germline V gene data show CDR1 as SEHNR and CDR2 as FQNEAQ (reference sequence). The CDR3 reads CASNLGGDSNYGYIF. CDR3 coding DNA: TGTGCCAGCAACCTAGGGGGTGACAGTAACTATGGCTACATCTTC.

V usage is TRBV19 and J usage is TRBJ2-5; no firm D call. Germline V gives CDR1 LNHDA, CDR2 SQIVND (reference sequence). V was clipped by 2 bases and J by 4 bases, with 8 bases between them. CDR3 length: 13 amino acids. CDR3 sequence: CASSITRIETQYF. The CDR3 DNA follows: TGTGCCAGTAGTATAACCAGGATAGAGACCCAGTACTTC.

V is TRBV7-9 and J is TRBJ1-1; the match to TRBD1 covers 8 bases. Trimming removed 5 bases from V and 5 bases from J; junction bases left unmatched: 7. This CDR3 region has 14 residues. Germline CDR1 reads SEHNR; CDR2 reads FQNEAQ (reference sequence). The CDR3 here is CASSDTGGGTEAFF. CDR3 DNA: TGTGCCAGCAGCGACACAGGGGGTGGAACTGAAGCTTTCTTT.

This clonotype was counted once. The chain has TRBV6-8 and TRBJ2-7, with TRBD1 matching over 9 bases. This CDR3 spans 17 amino acids. Germline V lookup: CDR1 MNHGY, CDR2 SAAAGT. V shed 5 bases, J shed 0 bases, and the junction held 11 bases outside the gene matches. The CDR3 nucleotides are TGTGCCAGCAGTAACAGACAGGGGGGAATCTTCTCCTACGAGCAGTACTTC. The encoded protein is CASSNRQGGIFSYEQYF.

The rearrangement joins TRBV7-2 to TRBJ2-2; 9 bases fit TRBD2. Unmatched junction bases numbered 7, after V lost 2 bases and J lost 6 bases. The CDR3 loop spans 16 amino acids. Germline values: CDR1 SGHTA, CDR2 FQGNSA. As DNA, the CDR3 is TGTGCCAGCAGCTTAAGGGCTAGCGGGATTCCCGGGGAGCTGTTTTTT. It specifies CASSLRASGIPGELFF.

This chain uses TRBV20-1 with TRBJ2-5; D perhaps matches TRBD2 (5 bases). The CDR3 spans 15 residues. Trimming pared 6 bases from V and 1 base from J, leaving 18 bases between. Germline V gives CDR1 DFQATT, CDR2 SNEGSKA (reference sequence). The CDR3, as DNA: TGCAGTGCCGCAGCTGGGAGCCCGCTCCAAGAGACCCAGTACTTC. Its translation: CSAAAGSPLQETQYF.

This clonotype has a handful of counts. The chain employs TRBV19 and TRBJ2-3, with TRBD2 as a possible D gene (5 bases). The germline CDR1 and CDR2 sequences are LNHDA and SQIVND (reference sequence). Trimming removed 5 bases from V and 2 bases from J, with 11 bases in between. The CDR3 runs 14 residues. In DNA, the CDR3 is TGTGCCAGTAGTGAAGGAGGTTACACAGATACGCAGTATTTT. Translating gives CASSEGGYTDTQYF. Drawing the rest from reference TRBV19 and TRBJ2-3, the complete variable domain is DGGITQSPKYLFRKEGQNVTLSCEQNLNHDAMYWYRQDPGQGLRLIYYSQIVNDFQKGDIAEGYSVSREKKESFPLTVTSAQKNPTAFYLCASSEGGYTDTQYFGPGTRLTVL.

This chain uses TRBV6-1 with TRBJ2-7, with 10 bases matching TRBD1. Trimming took 5 bases from V and 7 from J; bases not matched to a gene: 8. Germline loops: CDR1 MNHNS, CDR2 SASEGT. The CDR3 totals 14 residues. The CDR3 here is CASSPGQGLGEQYF. The CDR3 DNA sequence: TGTGCCAGCAGTCCGGGACAGGGGCTCGGGGAGCAGTACTTC.

The chain is built from TRBV6-8 and TRBJ2-1; 8 bases agree with TRBD1. V trimming: 6 bases; J trimming: 0 bases; junction bases outside the gene matches: 7. There are 16 residues in the CDR3. Per the germline V gene, CDR1 is MNHGY and CDR2 is SAAAGT. The CDR3 spells CASRPPGTGSYNEQFF. DNA for the CDR3: TGTGCCAGCAGACCACCCGGGACAGGCTCCTACAATGAGCAGTTCTTC.

The chain carries TRBV7-2 and TRBJ2-2; no definite D call. CDR1 SGHTA and CDR2 FQGNSA come from the germline V gene. Trimming cost V 5 bases and J 4 bases, with 8 bases left between them. The CDR3 covers 13 residues. CDR3 sequence (DNA): TGTGCCAGCAGCCCTTCACCCACCGGGGAGCTGTTTTTT. It yields the protein CASSPSPTGELFF.

The chain employs TRBV6-2 or TRBV6-3 and TRBJ2-1, with 10 bases matching TRBD1. This CDR3 contains 15 residues. The trim removed 6 bases at V and 9 bases at J, leaving 11 bases unmatched. CDR1 MNHEY and CDR2 SVGEGT come from the germline V gene. The CDR3 region is CASSSPGQGFGEQFF. DNA of the CDR3: TGTGCCAGCAGCTCCCCGGGACAGGGGTTCGGTGAGCAGTTCTTC.

This clonotype showed up just a few times. The chain joins TRBV6-1 to TRBJ1-4; D ambiguous. Germline V CDR1 and CDR2: MNHNS, SASEGT. The CDR3 is 13 amino acids. The V and J ends lost 6 bases and 8 bases respectively, with 13 bases between them. In nucleotides, the CDR3 is TGTGCCAGCAGCCCCTGGGAGGGAGAAAAACTGTTTTTT. It is translated as CASSPWEGEKLFF.

CDR3 sequence: CASSLGLGLAGTSYEQYF. The CDR3, as DNA: TGTGCCAGCAGCTTAGGACTGGGACTAGCGGGGACCTCCTACGAGCAGTACTTC. V and J are TRBV7-8 and TRBJ2-7; the match to TRBD2 covers 13 bases. V was pared by 1 base and J by 0 bases, with 6 bases of the junction left unmatched. Germline values: CDR1 SGHVS, CDR2 FQNEAQ. This CDR3 comprises 18 residues.

Note on this clonotype: The junction does not match germline at one end; this may be a read error. V is TRBV7-2 and J is TRBJ1-4; 7 positions agree with TRBD1. The CDR3 is made up of 15 amino acids. Germline-derived CDR1 and CDR2 are SGHTA and FQGNSA. The CDR3: CVSSEVRDSKKKLFF. The CDR3, as DNA: TGTGTCAGCAGCGAAGTCCGGGACAGCAAAAAAAAACTGTTTTTT.